This entry concerns a single T cell receptor beta chain. Under the authors' procedure: It was from reference gene primer amplification that nucleated cell counts were estimated. The protocol was immunoSEQ multiplex PCR, while the TCRdb copy is restricted to in-frame clones and leaves out a portion. The V and J calls and clone size come from that table; D and trimming were worked out from the DNA. This sample has 15,000 to 20,000 clones; around 90% occur once, and the top ten carry roughly 15%. From germline, CDR1 is MGHRA and CDR2 YSYEKL. The V gene end was trimmed by 0 bases and the J gene end by 2 bases; junction bases not matched to a gene: 3. The CDR3 sequence is 16 residues long. This specimen belongs to a study of blood T cell repertoires in COVID-19. The overall study: Samples taken during acute and convalescent COVID-19 were collected in the United States, Italy and Spain. From T cells, B-cell-depleted T cells, or PBMCs came the material, which was cDNA or gDNA.

Material for sequencing was peripheral blood. This TCR derives from a human donor in a cohort sampled during active COVID-19. The chain is built from TRBV4-1 and TRBJ2-1; 8 bases align to TRBD2. The CDR3 DNA is TGCGCCAGCAGCCAAGATACTAGCGGCGCCTACAATGAGCAGTTCTTC. This gives the protein CASSQDTSGAYNEQFF.